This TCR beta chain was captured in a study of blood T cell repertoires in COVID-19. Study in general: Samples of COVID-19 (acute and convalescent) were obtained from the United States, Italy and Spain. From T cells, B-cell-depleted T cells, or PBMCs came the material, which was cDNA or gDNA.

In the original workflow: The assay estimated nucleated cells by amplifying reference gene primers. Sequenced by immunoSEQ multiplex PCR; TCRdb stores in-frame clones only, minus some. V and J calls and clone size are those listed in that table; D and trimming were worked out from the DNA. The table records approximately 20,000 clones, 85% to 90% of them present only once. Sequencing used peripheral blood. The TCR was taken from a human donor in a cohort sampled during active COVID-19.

The CDR3 sequence: CASSLDRRRTAGYEQYF. CDR3 nucleotide sequence: TGTGCCAGCAGCTTAGATAGGAGGAGGACGGCGGGCTACGAGCAGTACTTC. The chain employs TRBV11-2 and TRBJ2-7; a possible D gene is TRBD2 (5 bases). Germline V gene sequence: CDR1 SGHAT, CDR2 FQNNGV. Trimming took 0 bases from V and 3 from J, leaving 18 bases between them. This CDR3 contains 17 residues.